The 16 T cell receptor beta chains listed next were all sequenced from one sample in a study of blood T cell repertoires in COVID-19. The assay was immunoSEQ multiplex PCR, and TCRdb's table has in-frame clones only and misses some. The sample has about 85,000 clones; about four fifths are singletons. The sample taken for sequencing was peripheral blood. Receptors originate from a man in his 60s with acute or convalescent COVID-19.

The J gene is TRBJ2-5, the V gene TRBV6-7, with TRBD1 identical over 9 bases. TRBV6-7 has ORF status, its function being uncertain. The CDR3 extends over 15 amino acids. V was clipped by 7 bases and J by 3 bases; unmatched bases: 9. The CDR3 DNA sequence: TGTGCCAGCATCCCCCGGCGACAGGGGGAAGAGACCCAGTACTTC. Its protein is CASIPRRQGEETQYF.

Only one count was recorded for this clone. V usage is TRBV3-1 (or the pseudogene TRBV3-2) and J usage is TRBJ1-2; TRBD1 matches 8 bases. The CDR3 consists of 15 residues. Germline values: CDR1 LGHDT, CDR2 YNNKEL (reference sequence). After removal of 4 bases from V and 8 bases from J, the junction contained 12 bases not matched to a gene. CDR3: CASSPSRTGYLGYTF. In DNA, the CDR3 is TGTGCCAGCAGCCCCTCCCGGACAGGGTACTTGGGCTACACCTTC.

J is TRBJ1-1 and V is TRBV3-1 (or the pseudogene TRBV3-2); D might be TRBD1 (6 bases). CDR3 size: 16 residues. The V and J ends lost 3 bases and 0 bases respectively, with 14 bases between them. Per the germline V gene, CDR1 is LGHDT and CDR2 is YNNKEL (reference sequence). The CDR3 coding sequence is TGTGCCAGCAGCCAGTGGACAGCTATCATGAACACTGAAGCTTTCTTT. Amino acids: CASSQWTAIMNTEAFF.

V gene TRBV7-2 combines with J gene TRBJ1-5; possible D gene TRBD1, 6 bases. The germline CDR1 and CDR2 sequences are SGHTA and FQGNSA. The CDR3 totals 14 residues. Trimming took 7 bases from V and 1 from J, leaving 11 bases between them. The DNA for the CDR3 is TGTGCCAGCACCACCACAGGGAGCAATCAGCCCCAGCATTTT. Its protein product is CASTTTGSNQPQHF.

The V gene is TRBV9, the J gene TRBJ2-2; 9 nucleotides align to TRBD1. The trim removed 4 bases at V and 6 bases at J, leaving 7 bases unmatched. CDR3 length: 15 residues. CDR1 is SGDLS, CDR2 YYNGEE, per germline. This CDR3 is CASSTGTGLAGELFF. In nucleotides, the CDR3 is TGTGCCAGCAGCACCGGGACAGGGTTAGCCGGGGAGCTGTTTTTT.

The rearrangement uses TRBV29-1 and TRBJ2-1; 9 nucleotides line up with TRBD1. CDR1 is SQVTM and CDR2 is ANQGSEA in the germline V gene. This CDR3 has 13 amino acids. Losses at the gene ends were 6 bases for V and 7 bases for J; bases not matched to a gene: 7. CDR3 bases: TGCAGCGTCGACAGGGGGGTGAGTAATGAGCAGTTCTTC. Translating gives CSVDRGVSNEQFF.

The V gene is TRBV25-1, the J gene TRBJ1-2; maybe TRBD1 (5 bases). V was shortened by 1 base and J by 3 bases, with 9 bases between the two germline ends. Germline assignment: CDR1 MGHDK and CDR2 SYGVNS. The CDR3 length is 14 residues. The DNA for the CDR3 is TGTGCCAGCAGTGAATTTGAAGGGGACTATGGCTACACCTTC. It is translated as CASSEFEGDYGYTF.

The table lists this clone with a few counts. This sequence joins TRBV7-8 and TRBJ1-5; 11 bases map to TRBD1. V was clipped by 5 bases and J by 4 bases; unmatched bases: 4. The CDR3 consists of 15 residues. The germline CDR1 and CDR2 sequences are SGHVS and FQNEAQ. CDR3 loop: CASSPGQGVNQPQHF. The CDR3 DNA reads as TGTGCCAGCAGCCCGGGACAGGGGGTAAATCAGCCCCAGCATTTT.

This chain joins TRBV19 and TRBJ1-2; 7 nucleotides align to TRBD1. The germline gives CDR1 LNHDA, CDR2 SQIVND (reference sequence). The V gene end was trimmed by 7 bases and the J gene end by 6 bases; junction bases not matched to a gene: 8. CDR3 length equals 13 residues. Written as DNA, the CDR3 is TGTGCCAGTAATGACAGGGTCACCGATGGCTACACCTTC. As protein: CASNDRVTDGYTF. Full variable domain (missing parts from reference TRBV19 and TRBJ1-2): DGGITQSPKYLFRKEGQNVTLSCEQNLNHDAMYWYRQDPGQGLRLIYYSQIVNDFQKGDIAEGYSVSREKKESFPLTVTSAQKNPTAFYLCASNDRVTDGYTFGSGTRLTVV.

CDR3 residues: CASSFNPTGELFF. Written as DNA, the CDR3 is TGTGCCAGCAGTTTTAATCCCACCGGGGAGCTGTTTTTT. The chain uses TRBV12-3 or TRBV12-4 and TRBJ2-2; D remains unclear. The CDR3 contains 13 residues. Trimming pared 3 bases from V and 4 bases from J, leaving 6 bases between.

This rearrangement joins TRBV6-5 to TRBJ1-4; 8 bases align to TRBD1. Germline lookup yields CDR1 MNHEY and CDR2 SVGAGI. Losses at the gene ends were 6 bases for V and 4 bases for J; bases not matched to a gene: 4. This CDR3 spans 14 amino acids. CDR3 residues: CASREGQVNEKLFF. CDR3 coding DNA: TGTGCCAGCAGGGAGGGACAGGTTAATGAAAAACTGTTTTTT.

The chain recombines TRBV5-4 with TRBJ2-2; the match to TRBD2 covers 7 bases. The length of the CDR3 is 14 residues. Germline assignment: CDR1 SGHNT and CDR2 YYREEE (reference sequence). V dropped 0 bases and J dropped 5; count of bases not matched to a gene: 1. CDR3 in amino acids: CASSLGGGTGELFF. For the CDR3, the DNA is TGTGCCAGCAGCTTGGGGGGAGGGACCGGGGAGCTGTTTTTT.

The CDR3 nucleotides are TGCGCCAGCAGTGAAAATCCCGGCGGGATCACCGGGGAGCTGTTTTTT. Its protein product is CASSENPGGITGELFF. This chain joins TRBV10-1 and TRBJ2-2; D might be TRBD2 (6 bases). The germline V and J ends were trimmed by 3 bases and 4 bases, with 15 bases remaining between them. In germline, CDR1 is WNHNN, CDR2 SYGVQD (reference sequence). This CDR3 has 16 residues.

The chain's CDR3 is CASSGWTDYSNQPQHF. For the CDR3, the DNA is TGTGCCAGTAGTGGGTGGACAGACTATAGCAATCAGCCCCAGCATTTT. This sequence joins TRBV19 and TRBJ1-5, with D possibly matching TRBD1 (6 bases). The CDR3 covers 16 residues. CDR1 LNHDA and CDR2 SQIVND come from the germline V gene (reference sequence). The germline V and J ends were trimmed by 5 bases and 0 bases, with 14 bases remaining between them.

The V gene is TRBV19, the J gene TRBJ1-2; D remains ambiguous. Germline V lookup: CDR1 LNHDA, CDR2 SQIVND (reference sequence). Deletions cut 3 bases from V and 3 bases from J, with 5 bases between. The CDR3 has 12 residues. The CDR3: CASSIQYYGYTF. CDR3 nucleotides: TGTGCCAGTAGTATCCAGTACTATGGCTACACCTTC.

The J gene is TRBJ1-5, the V gene TRBV10-1; 8 positions match TRBD1. The germline CDR1 and CDR2 sequences are WNHNN and SYGVQD (reference sequence). The V gene end was trimmed by 6 bases and the J gene end by 0 bases; junction bases not matched to a gene: 10. The CDR3 has 17 residues. This CDR3 reads CASRDEPGQDSNQPQHF. CDR3 in DNA: TGCGCCAGCAGGGATGAACCGGGACAGGATAGCAATCAGCCCCAGCATTTT.